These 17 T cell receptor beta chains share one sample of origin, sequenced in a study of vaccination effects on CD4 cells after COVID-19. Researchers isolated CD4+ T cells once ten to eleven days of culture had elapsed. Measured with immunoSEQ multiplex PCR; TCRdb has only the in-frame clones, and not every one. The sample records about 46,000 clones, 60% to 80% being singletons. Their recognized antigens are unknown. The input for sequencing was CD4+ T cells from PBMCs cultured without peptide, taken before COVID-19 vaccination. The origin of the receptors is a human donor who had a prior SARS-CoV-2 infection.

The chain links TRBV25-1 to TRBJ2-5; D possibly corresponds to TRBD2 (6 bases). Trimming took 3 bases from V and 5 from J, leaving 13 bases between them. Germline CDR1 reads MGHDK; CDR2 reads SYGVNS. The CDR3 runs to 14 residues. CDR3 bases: TGTGCCAGCAGTGAGGGGGGAGCTCTCGAGACCCAGTACTTC. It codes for CASSEGGALETQYF. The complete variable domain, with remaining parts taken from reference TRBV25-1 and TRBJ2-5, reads EADIYQTPRYLVIGTGKKITLECSQTMGHDKMYWYQQDPGMELHLIHYSYGVNSTEKGDLSSESTVSRIRTEHFPLTLESARPSHTSQYLCASSEGGALETQYFGPGTRLLVL.

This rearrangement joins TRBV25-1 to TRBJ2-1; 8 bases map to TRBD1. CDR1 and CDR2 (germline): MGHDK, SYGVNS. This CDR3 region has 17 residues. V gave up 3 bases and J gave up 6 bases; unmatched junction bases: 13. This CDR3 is CASSDPRGLYGPNEQFF. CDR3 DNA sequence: TGTGCCAGCAGTGACCCCAGGGGGCTTTACGGGCCCAATGAGCAGTTCTTC.

The CDR3 region is CASSLGIRGTQETQYF. CDR3 sequence (DNA): TGTGCCAGCAGCTTAGGTATACGGGGGACCCAAGAGACCCAGTACTTC. The chain uses TRBV7-8 and TRBJ2-5; TRBD2 might be the D (6 bases). V was shortened by 1 base and J by 1 base, with 13 bases between the two germline ends. Per the germline V gene, CDR1 is SGHVS and CDR2 is FQNEAQ. This CDR3 has 16 amino acids.

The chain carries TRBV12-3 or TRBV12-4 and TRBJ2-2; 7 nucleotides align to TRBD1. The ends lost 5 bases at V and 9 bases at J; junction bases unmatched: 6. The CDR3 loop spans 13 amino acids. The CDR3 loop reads CASSKQGLRELFF. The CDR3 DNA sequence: TGTGCCAGCAGTAAACAGGGGCTCCGGGAGCTGTTTTTT.

In DNA, the CDR3 is TGTGCCAGCTCACTAACTCGGACAGTACCGAACACTGAAGCTTTCTTT. Its translation: CASSLTRTVPNTEAFF. The chain recombines TRBV18 with TRBJ1-1; weak D call: TRBD1 (6 bases). This CDR3 has 16 amino acids. Germline-derived CDR1 and CDR2 are KGHSH and LQKENI. The V and J ends lost 4 bases and 1 base respectively, with 16 bases between them.

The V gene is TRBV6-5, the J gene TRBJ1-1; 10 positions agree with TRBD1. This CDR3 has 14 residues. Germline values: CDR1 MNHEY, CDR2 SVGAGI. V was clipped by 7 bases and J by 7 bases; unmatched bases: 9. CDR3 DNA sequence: TGTGCCAGCACTCCGGGACAGGGGTCGAATGAAGCTTTCTTT. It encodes CASTPGQGSNEAFF.

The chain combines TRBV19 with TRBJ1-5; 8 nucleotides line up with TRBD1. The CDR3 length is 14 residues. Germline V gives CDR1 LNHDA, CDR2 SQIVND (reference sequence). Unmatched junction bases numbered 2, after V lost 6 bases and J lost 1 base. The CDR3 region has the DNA TGTGCCAGTAGCAGGACAGGGAGCAATCAGCCCCAGCATTTT. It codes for CASSRTGSNQPQHF.

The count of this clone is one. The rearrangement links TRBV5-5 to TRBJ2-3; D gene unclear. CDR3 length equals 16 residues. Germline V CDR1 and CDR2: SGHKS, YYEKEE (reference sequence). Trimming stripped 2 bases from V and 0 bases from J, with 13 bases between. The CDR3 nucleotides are TGTGCCAGCAGCTTTCTTAGCACCCCTAGCACAGATACGCAGTATTTT. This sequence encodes CASSFLSTPSTDTQYF.

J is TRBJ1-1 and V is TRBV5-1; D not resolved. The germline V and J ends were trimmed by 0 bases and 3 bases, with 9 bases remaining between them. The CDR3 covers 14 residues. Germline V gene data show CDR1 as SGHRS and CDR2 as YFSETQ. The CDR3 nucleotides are TGCGCCAGCAGCTTGGTCACATATGACACTGAAGCTTTCTTT. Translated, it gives CASSLVTYDTEAFF.

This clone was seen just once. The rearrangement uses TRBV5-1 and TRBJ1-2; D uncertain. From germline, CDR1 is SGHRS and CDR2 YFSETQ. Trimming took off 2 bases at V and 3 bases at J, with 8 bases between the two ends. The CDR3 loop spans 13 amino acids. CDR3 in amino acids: CASSFNSYYGYTF. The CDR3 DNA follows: TGCGCCAGCAGCTTCAACAGCTACTATGGCTACACCTTC.

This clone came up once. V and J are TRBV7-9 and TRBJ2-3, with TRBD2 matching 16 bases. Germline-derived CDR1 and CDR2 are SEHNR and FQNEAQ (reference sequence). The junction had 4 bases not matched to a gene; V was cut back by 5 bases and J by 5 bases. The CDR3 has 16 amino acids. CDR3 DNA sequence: TGTGCCAGCAGCCACGGGACTAGCGGGGGGGAAGATACGCAGTATTTT. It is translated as CASSHGTSGGEDTQYF.

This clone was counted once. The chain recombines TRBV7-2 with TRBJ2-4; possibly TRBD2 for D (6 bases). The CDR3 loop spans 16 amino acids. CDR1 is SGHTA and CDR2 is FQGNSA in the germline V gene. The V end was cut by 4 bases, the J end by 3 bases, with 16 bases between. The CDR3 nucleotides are TGTGCCAGCAGCTCGGTGACTAGTTTTGACAAAAACATTCAGTACTTC. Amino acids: CASSSVTSFDKNIQYF.

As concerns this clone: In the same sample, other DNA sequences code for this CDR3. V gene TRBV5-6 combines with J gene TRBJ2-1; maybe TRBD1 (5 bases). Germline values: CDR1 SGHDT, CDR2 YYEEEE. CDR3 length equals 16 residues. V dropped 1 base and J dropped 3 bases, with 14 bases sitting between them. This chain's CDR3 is CASSLTGANLYNEQFF. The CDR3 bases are TGTGCCAGCAGCTTGACAGGAGCTAATCTCTACAATGAGCAGTTCTTC.

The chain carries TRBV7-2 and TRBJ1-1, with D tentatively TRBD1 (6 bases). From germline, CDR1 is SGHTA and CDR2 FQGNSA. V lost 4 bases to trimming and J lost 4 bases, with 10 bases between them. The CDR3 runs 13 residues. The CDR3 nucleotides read TGTGCCAGCAGCTACAGGGTTGGCACTGAAGCTTTCTTT. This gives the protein CASSYRVGTEAFF.

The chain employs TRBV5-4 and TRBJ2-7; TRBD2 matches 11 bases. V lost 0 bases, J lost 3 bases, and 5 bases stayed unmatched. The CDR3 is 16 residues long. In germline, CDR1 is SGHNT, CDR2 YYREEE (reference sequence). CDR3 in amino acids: CASSLVAGGLDYEQYF. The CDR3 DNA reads TGTGCCAGCAGCTTGGTAGCGGGAGGGCTTGACTACGAGCAGTACTTC.

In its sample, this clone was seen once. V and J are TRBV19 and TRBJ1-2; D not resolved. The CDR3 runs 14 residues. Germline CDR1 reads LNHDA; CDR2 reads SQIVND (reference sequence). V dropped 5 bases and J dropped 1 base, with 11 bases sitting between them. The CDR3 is CASSPLTYNYGYTF. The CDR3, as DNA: TGTGCCAGTAGTCCCCTGACGTATAACTATGGCTACACCTTC.

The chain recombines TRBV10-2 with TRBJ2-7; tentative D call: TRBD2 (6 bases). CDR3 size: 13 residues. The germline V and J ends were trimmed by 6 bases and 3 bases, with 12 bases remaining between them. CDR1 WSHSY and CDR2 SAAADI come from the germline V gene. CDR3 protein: CASRVPGVYEQYF. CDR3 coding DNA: TGCGCCAGCAGGGTTCCGGGGGTCTACGAGCAGTACTTC.